Many counts were recorded for the clone carrying this TCR beta chain. Antigen specificity is unknown. The data were taken from a study of T cell repertoires in cytomegalovirus infection. Study in general: Public TCR beta signature analysis indicated the presence of both CMV infection and matching HLA type. Findings of the study overall: Carriers of CMV and the relevant HLA type were discriminated by public TCR beta frequency.

TCRdb analysed the reads with MiXCR anew, one entry per CDR3 protein. This table holds around 320,000 distinct CDR3 sequences, approximately 9.5% found once. The length of the CDR3 is 15 residues. J gave up 5 bases and V 5 bases, and 9 bases lay outside the gene matches. Per the germline V gene, CDR1 is MNHEY and CDR2 is SVGAGI. This sequence joins TRBV6-5 and TRBJ2-1; 7 bases agree with TRBD2. Sequencing was performed on PBMCs. The TCR originated in a human donor in good health (CMV status not recorded). Some clones in this sample may be carry-over from other donors' samples. CDR3 amino acids: CASSPRRGVNNEQFF. The CDR3 DNA sequence: TGTGCCAGCAGTCCTCGCCGGGGGGTGAACAATGAGCAGTTCTTC.